This section outlines one T cell receptor (beta chain) sequence together with its context. Its antigen is as yet unknown. Between the trimmed V and J ends, which lost 6 bases and 6 bases, there was a span of 14 bases. CDR3 length: 13 residues. CDR1 and CDR2 from the germline V gene are MNHEY and SVGAGI. The authors ran a second PCR of 7 to 11 cycles using a sample-barcoded 5' primer and a J-beta primer mix. Each cDNA molecule was tagged by a template-switch adaptor that had 12 random nucleotides. TCRdb re-analysed the 5' RACE reads in MiXCR, keeping a single row per CDR3 protein. The sample carries 650,000 to 1,000,000 distinct CDR3 sequences, under 40% recorded once. These data come from a study of blood T cells in healthy people across ages. Notes on the study in general: PBMCs went unsorted, and a conclusive naive versus antigen-experienced comparison was therefore prevented. Higher naive T cell percentage went strongly together with higher TCR beta diversity.

The sequencing sample was made of blood. The TCR originated in a man between 18 and 29 years old in good health. This chain uses TRBV6-5 with TRBJ1-1; D unresolved. This CDR3 reads CASRKGGFAEAFF. DNA for the CDR3: TGTGCCAGCAGGAAAGGAGGTTTCGCTGAAGCTTTCTTT.